This T cell receptor (beta chain) came from a study of T cell responses to AZD1222 COVID-19 vaccine. The overall study: Analyses pooled second doses at about 4 or about 12 weeks. Findings and caveats of the study: Donors, mostly white British, included more females; clonal diversity was possibly underestimated. With two AZD1222 doses given, Spike-specific TCR breadth and depth both rose. Close to half of all spike-specific TCRs reportedly target regions of the variants that are unmutated.

V shed 1 base and J shed 4 bases, with 10 bases lying between them. CDR1 and CDR2 from the germline V gene are SGHVS and FQNEAQ. The CDR3 spans 14 residues. Points on this clone: As yet, its antigen is unknown.

Only in-frame clones appear in the TCRdb table, and some are missing; sequencing was by immunoSEQ multiplex PCR. Of about 130,000 clones listed, roughly 90% are singletons. The specimen comprised peripheral blood, sampled on day 0 of AZD1222 vaccination. The TCR originated in an adult in good health. The chain couples TRBV7-8 to TRBJ2-5; possible D gene TRBD1, 6 bases. DNA of the CDR3: TGTGCCAGCAGCTTAGTAGGGGGTCGAGAGACCCAGTACTTC. Its protein product is CASSLVGGRETQYF.